This T cell receptor beta chain was sequenced in a study of blood T cells in healthy people across ages. This clonotype was observed a handful of times. PCR was performed a second time for about 7 to 12 cycles using a sample-barcoded 5' primer and a J-beta primer mix. Using its own MiXCR run on the 5' RACE reads, TCRdb lists one record per CDR3 protein. The sample lists 1.5 million to 2 million distinct CDR3 sequences, roughly two fifths seen once, with around 23% in the top ten. This CDR3 spans 17 amino acids. Germline lookup yields CDR1 SGDLS and CDR2 YYNGEE. V lost 4 bases and J lost 1; bases outside the gene matches: 6.

The genes are TRBV9 and TRBJ1-6; 9 nucleotides line up with TRBD1. The sequence was obtained from a human donor in good health. The material sequenced was blood. The CDR3 DNA is TGTGCCAGCAGCAGCCGGGACAGGGAATCCTATAATTCACCCCTCCACTTT. Translated, it gives CASSSRDRESYNSPLHF.